This T cell receptor (beta chain) was profiled in a study of response to subunit inactivated influenza vaccine. V lost 2 bases, J lost 4 bases, and 12 bases lay in between. Germline V CDR1 and CDR2: DFQATT, SNEGSKA (reference sequence). The length of the CDR3 is 14 residues. Of note for this clonotype: Antigen unknown.

MiXCR, run by TCRdb on the RT-PCR reads, gives a single entry per CDR3 protein. The sample lists about 190,000 distinct CDR3 sequences; around 15% were seen once. Study outcomes and limitations: Authors proposed each seasonal influenza vaccination draws in few new T cells.

This receptor was obtained from a man aged 50 to 60 who received an inactivated influenza vaccine. Specimen: CD8+ T cells sorted from PBMCs, collected around 5 days after vaccination. The chain employs TRBV20-1 and TRBJ2-1; the D is unclear. This CDR3 is CSARWDEAYNEQFF. CDR3 bases: TGCAGTGCTAGATGGGATGAAGCATACAATGAGCAGTTCTTC.